A single sample gave rise to the 16 T cell receptor beta chains below, sequenced in a study of control samples from healthy donors and cancer patients. Assay: immunoSEQ multiplex PCR; the TCRdb copy retains only in-frame clones and omits some. There are 90,000 to 130,000 clones in the sample; around four fifths occur only once, and approximately 6.7% lies in the top ten. Sequenced material: blood. These receptors were obtained from a man younger than 35 in good health.

The J gene is TRBJ2-4, the V gene TRBV9, with 7 nucleotides matching TRBD2. Germline CDR1 and CDR2: SGDLS and YYNGEE. The V gene end was trimmed by 7 bases and the J gene end by 0 bases; junction bases not matched to a gene: 10. This CDR3 contains 16 residues. The chain's CDR3 is CASSSSGVLAKNIQYF. The DNA for the CDR3 is TGTGCCAGCTCGTCGAGCGGGGTGTTAGCCAAAAACATTCAGTACTTC.

The V call is TRBV6-5, the J call TRBJ2-5; D is perhaps TRBD2 (7 bases). V gave up 2 bases and J gave up 2 bases, with 12 bases separating them. From germline, CDR1 is MNHEY and CDR2 SVGAGI. This CDR3 has 15 amino acids. CDR3 nucleotide sequence: TGTGCCAGCAGTTACGTGGGGGGGCGGCAAGAGACCCAGTACTTC. This sequence encodes CASSYVGGRQETQYF.

The rearrangement uses TRBV4-1 and TRBJ1-6; the D gene is possibly TRBD1 (6 bases). Trimming pared 4 bases from V and 7 bases from J, leaving 14 bases between. Germline loops: CDR1 MGHRA, CDR2 YSYEKL. This CDR3 region has 15 residues. The CDR3 reads CASSLAGQQNSPLHF. CDR3 sequence (DNA): TGCGCCAGCAGCCTAGCCGGACAGCAAAATTCACCCCTCCACTTT.

V and J are TRBV4-1 and TRBJ2-3, with TRBD2 matching 8 bases. This CDR3 region has 17 residues. Germline V CDR1 and CDR2: MGHRA, YSYEKL. V trimming: 7 bases; J trimming: 1 base; junction bases outside the gene matches: 13. CDR3 region: CASKSGGPGFRTDTQYF. As DNA, the CDR3 is TGCGCCAGCAAGTCGGGAGGGCCCGGTTTCCGCACAGATACGCAGTATTTT.

This chain uses TRBV2 with TRBJ2-5; 14 bases are a match to TRBD2. CDR3 length: 16 residues. V was clipped by 4 bases and J by 5 bases; unmatched bases: 6. CDR1 and CDR2 from the germline V gene are SNHLY and FYNNEI. This chain's CDR3 is CASSGRLAGGRETQYF. In DNA, the CDR3 is TGTGCCAGCAGTGGGAGACTAGCGGGGGGGCGGGAGACCCAGTACTTC.

CDR3 nucleotide sequence: TGTGCCAGCAGCCGACGCCACTACAATGAGCAGTTCTTC. Its protein product is CASSRRHYNEQFF. The chain employs TRBV3-1 (or the pseudogene TRBV3-2) and TRBJ2-1, with unresolved D. In germline, CDR1 is LGHDT, CDR2 YNNKEL (reference sequence). V gave up 4 bases and J gave up 3 bases, with 7 bases separating them. The CDR3 loop spans 13 amino acids.

The V gene is TRBV5-8, the J gene TRBJ2-7, with 7 nucleotides matching TRBD1. J was trimmed by 2 bases and V by 5 bases; bases with no gene match: 4. Per germline, CDR1 SGHTS and CDR2 YDEGEE. The CDR3 spans 13 residues. For the CDR3, the DNA is TGTGCCAGCAGAGGGACAGCTACCTACGAGCAGTACTTC. Its protein is CASRGTATYEQYF. Based on the CDR3 plus reference TRBV5-8 and TRBJ2-7, the full variable domain is EAGVTQSPTHLIKTRGQQATLRCSPISGHTSVYWYQQALGLGLQFLLWYDEGEERNRGNFPPRFSGRQFPNYSSELNVNALELEDSALYLCASRGTATYEQYFGPGTRLTVT.

This chain uses TRBV27 with TRBJ2-4; TRBD2 matches at 13 bases. The germline CDR1 and CDR2 sequences are MNHEY and SMNVEV (reference sequence). This CDR3 is built from 14 residues. After removal of 6 bases from V and 5 bases from J, the junction contained 1 base not matched to a gene. CDR3 protein: CASRTSGGENIQYF. The CDR3 DNA sequence: TGTGCCAGCAGAACTAGCGGGGGGGAAAACATTCAGTACTTC.

In this sample, this clone turned up many times. The rearrangement joins TRBV5-6 to TRBJ1-5; 11 bases map to TRBD1. CDR3 length equals 19 residues. Germline V gene sequence: CDR1 SGHDT, CDR2 YYEEEE. V gave up 3 bases and J gave up 0 bases; unmatched junction bases: 11. CDR3 in DNA: TGTGCCAGCAGCTCATTCGGGACAGGGGGGTACTATAGCAATCAGCCCCAGCATTTT. Its protein is CASSSFGTGGYYSNQPQHF.

This clone was counted only a few times. The rearrangement uses TRBV6-1 and TRBJ2-7, with 7 bases fitting TRBD1. This CDR3 comprises 15 residues. Germline-derived CDR1 and CDR2 are MNHNS and SASEGT. V dropped 3 bases and J dropped 7; count of bases not matched to a gene: 12. CDR3 bases: TGTGCCAGCAGTGACACCGGGACAGTTCCTCGAGAGCAGTACTTC. This translates into CASSDTGTVPREQYF.

The rearrangement joins TRBV7-2 to TRBJ1-2; TRBD1 matches at 8 bases. This CDR3 is 16 amino acids long. The junction had 12 bases not matched to a gene; V was cut back by 6 bases and J by 3 bases. CDR1 is SGHTA and CDR2 is FQGNSA in the germline V gene. This chain's CDR3 is CASSSYTGTGHYGYTF. The CDR3 coding sequence is TGTGCCAGCAGTTCTTATACCGGGACAGGACACTATGGCTACACCTTC.

This clone was detected only a few times. This rearrangement joins TRBV28 to TRBJ2-3, with TRBD2 identical over 7 bases. Germline V CDR1 and CDR2: MDHEN, SYDVKM. Germline trimming cut 2 bases from V and 1 base from J; bases unmatched to any gene: 3. The CDR3 has 15 residues. This CDR3 is CASSLGDYRTDTQYF. CDR3 sequence (DNA): TGTGCCAGCAGTTTAGGGGACTACCGCACAGATACGCAGTATTTT.

This clone was counted a few times. This rearrangement joins TRBV9 to TRBJ2-5; possibly TRBD1 or TRBD2 for D (6 bases each). V shed 2 bases and J shed 2 bases, with 13 bases lying between them. Germline V gives CDR1 SGDLS, CDR2 YYNGEE. The CDR3 has 15 residues. The CDR3 DNA is TGTGCCAGCAGCGTCCCGGAGGGGGTACAAGAGACCCAGTACTTC. Translation: CASSVPEGVQETQYF. The full variable domain, in which reference TRBV9 and TRBJ2-5 provide the parts outside the CDR3, is DSGVTQTPKHLITATGQRVTLRCSPRSGDLSVYWYQQSLDQGLQFLIQYYNGEERAKGNILERFSAQQFPDLHSELNLSSLELGDSALYFCASSVPEGVQETQYFGPGTRLLVL.

This chain's CDR3 is CASITGGPSNEQFF. The CDR3 DNA is TGTGCCAGCATTACCGGGGGGCCTTCCAATGAGCAGTTCTTC. This chain uses TRBV28 with TRBJ2-1; D possibly corresponds to TRBD2 (7 bases). Germline V CDR1 and CDR2: MDHEN, SYDVKM. V shed 7 bases and J shed 6 bases, with 16 bases lying between them. The CDR3 is 14 amino acids.

This clone was detected a few times. The chain couples TRBV28 to TRBJ1-5; TRBD1 matches 11 bases. The CDR3 has 17 residues. J was trimmed by 1 base and V by 4 bases; bases with no gene match: 6. Germline V gene sequence: CDR1 MDHEN, CDR2 SYDVKM. In nucleotides, the CDR3 is TGTGCCAGCAGTTCCGGGACAGGGGGAACCAGCAATCAGCCCCAGCATTTT. Amino acid sequence: CASSSGTGGTSNQPQHF. The full variable domain, in which reference TRBV28 and TRBJ1-5 provide the parts outside the CDR3, is DVKVTQSSRYLVKRTGEKVFLECVQDMDHENMFWYRQDPGLGLRLIYFSYDVKMKEKGDIPEGYSVSREKKERFSLILESASTNQTSMYLCASSSGTGGTSNQPQHFGDGTRLSIL.

This clone was seen once. The chain couples TRBV25-1 to TRBJ1-3; D ambiguous. The CDR3 extends over 16 amino acids. Trimming removed 0 bases from V and 0 bases from J, with 9 bases in between. Germline CDR1 MGHDK, CDR2 SYGVNS. The CDR3 DNA sequence: TGTGCCAGCAGTGAATATACCATCTCCTCTGGAAACACCATATATTTT. It translates to CASSEYTISSGNTIYF.